The 31 T cell receptor beta chains in this list originate from one sample, sequenced in a study of CD8 T cells in Susac syndrome. The RNA, about 0.5 to 1 ug, was put through reverse transcription using random hexamers. One entry per CDR3 protein results from TCRdb running MiXCR on the immunoSEQ multiplex PCR reads. The table lists some 180,000 distinct CDR3 sequences, less than 95% of them singletons, with less than 0.12% in the top ten. The material sequenced was CD4+ T cells from PBMCs. Every receptor here comes from a human donor in good health.

The chain links TRBV19 to TRBJ2-1; 8 nucleotides line up with TRBD2. Unmatched junction bases numbered 9, after V lost 3 bases and J lost 5 bases. The germline gives CDR1 LNHDA, CDR2 SQIVND (reference sequence). The CDR3 contains 16 residues. DNA for the CDR3: TGTGCCAGTAGTATCCCCTTTGCGGGAGGTCACAATGAGCAGTTCTTC. It translates to CASSIPFAGGHNEQFF. The full variable domain, in which reference TRBV19 and TRBJ2-1 provide the parts outside the CDR3, is DGGITQSPKYLFRKEGQNVTLSCEQNLNHDAMYWYRQDPGQGLRLIYYSQIVNDFQKGDIAEGYSVSREKKESFPLTVTSAQKNPTAFYLCASSIPFAGGHNEQFFGPGTRLTVL.

V is TRBV20-1 and J is TRBJ2-3, with D maybe TRBD2 (6 bases). Germline assignment: CDR1 DFQATT and CDR2 SNEGSKA (reference sequence). The CDR3 sequence is 13 residues long. Between the trimmed V and J ends, which lost 3 bases and 6 bases, there was a span of 13 bases. The CDR3 coding sequence is TGCAGTGCTAGCGGGAGTGGATCGGATACGCAGTATTTT. Its protein is CSASGSGSDTQYF.

V is TRBV15 and J is TRBJ2-2; D possibly corresponds to TRBD2 (6 bases). Germline lookup yields CDR1 LNHNV and CDR2 YYDKDF (reference sequence). V was shortened by 0 bases and J by 4 bases, with 12 bases between the two germline ends. This CDR3 comprises 16 residues. Here the CDR3 reads CATSRERGRVTGELFF. As DNA, the CDR3 is TGTGCCACCAGCAGAGAGCGGGGACGGGTCACCGGGGAGCTGTTTTTT.

The chain uses TRBV28 and TRBJ2-6; TRBD1 matches at 9 bases. Trimming at V came to 3 bases and at J to 0 bases, leaving 3 bases not matched to a gene. The CDR3 loop spans 17 amino acids. Germline CDR1 reads MDHEN; CDR2 reads SYDVKM. CDR3 in DNA: TGTGCCAGCAGTTTGGGGACAGGGCGCTCTGGGGCCAACGTCCTGACTTTC. Translating it yields CASSLGTGRSGANVLTF.

The rearrangement uses TRBV6-5 and TRBJ1-2, with a possible D match to TRBD1 (6 bases). The V end lost 6 bases, the J end lost 4 bases, and 15 bases lay between the germline ends. The CDR3 totals 14 residues. The germline gives CDR1 MNHEY, CDR2 SVGAGI. CDR3 in amino acids: CASRGRQVLYGYTF. DNA of the CDR3: TGTGCCAGCAGGGGTAGACAGGTCCTCTATGGCTACACCTTC.

The V call is TRBV20-1, the J call TRBJ1-5; D gene ambiguous. In germline, CDR1 is DFQATT, CDR2 SNEGSKA (reference sequence). With 4 bases removed from V and 7 bases from J, the gap between germline ends came to 17 bases. The CDR3 totals 14 residues. The CDR3 reads CSAISGSRGQPQHF. The CDR3 DNA follows: TGCAGTGCTATCTCGGGATCCCGCGGACAGCCCCAGCATTTT.

The rearrangement joins TRBV20-1 to TRBJ2-7; TRBD1 aligns across 7 bases. CDR3 length equals 12 residues. CDR1 DFQATT and CDR2 SNEGSKA come from the germline V gene (reference sequence). The trim removed 5 bases at V and 5 bases at J, leaving 6 bases unmatched. CDR3 nucleotide sequence: TGCAGTGCTGCCCACAGGGGCGACGAGCAGTACTTC. This translates into CSAAHRGDEQYF.

The gene calls are TRBV3-1 and TRBJ2-4; weak D call: TRBD1 (6 bases). The germline V gene encodes CDR1 LGHDT and CDR2 YNNKEL (reference sequence). The V end lost 2 bases, the J end lost 3 bases, and 8 bases lay between the germline ends. The length of the CDR3 is 14 residues. The CDR3 loop reads CASSQQGNKNIQYF. In nucleotides, the CDR3 is TGTGCCAGCAGCCAACAGGGGAACAAAAACATTCAGTACTTC.

V gene TRBV7-9 combines with J gene TRBJ2-3; 14 bases line up with TRBD2. There are 16 residues in the CDR3. CDR1 SEHNR and CDR2 FQNEAQ come from the germline V gene (reference sequence). V shed 5 bases, J shed 4 bases, and the junction held 5 bases outside the gene matches. The CDR3 DNA sequence: TGTGCCAGCAGCGCCGGGACTAGCGGGAGCTCAGATACGCAGTATTTT. Protein product: CASSAGTSGSSDTQYF.

The rearrangement uses TRBV20-1 and TRBJ2-7, with D hard to call. Trimming took 5 bases from V and 6 from J, leaving 20 bases between them. This CDR3 contains 14 residues. Germline loops: CDR1 DFQATT, CDR2 SNEGSKA (reference sequence). The CDR3 nucleotides are TGCAGTGCTCCTGGGCCCGATCTTAAGACCGAGCAGTACTTC. Translation: CSAPGPDLKTEQYF.

The chain uses TRBV29-1 and TRBJ2-1; 7 nucleotides match TRBD2. V dropped 5 bases and J dropped 2; count of bases not matched to a gene: 15. Germline V CDR1 and CDR2: SQVTM, ANQGSEA. The CDR3 has 17 residues. The CDR3 region has the DNA TGCAGCGTTTTTAGCGGGTATCACCTGATGACCTACAATGAGCAGTTCTTC. Amino acid sequence: CSVFSGYHLMTYNEQFF.

This clonotype was detected once. This sequence joins TRBV29-1 and TRBJ2-5; 8 bases map to TRBD1. Unmatched junction bases numbered 7, after V lost 8 bases and J lost 5 bases. CDR1 and CDR2 (germline): SQVTM, ANQGSEA. The CDR3 sequence is 12 residues long. CDR3 region: CSHNRGDETQYF. The CDR3 DNA sequence: TGCAGCCACAACAGGGGGGATGAGACCCAGTACTTC.

The genes are TRBV6-6 and TRBJ1-1; D not resolved. This CDR3 has 13 residues. The germline V gene encodes CDR1 MNHNY and CDR2 SVGAGI (reference sequence). Trimming removed 0 bases from V and 1 base from J, with 3 bases in between. The CDR3 bases are TGTGCCAGCAGTTACTCGGCGAACACTGAAGCTTTCTTT. It specifies CASSYSANTEAFF.

This clonotype was observed once. The chain combines TRBV6-2 or TRBV6-3 with TRBJ2-7, with D possibly TRBD2 on 5 matching bases. This CDR3 spans 13 amino acids. Germline lookup yields CDR1 MNHEY and CDR2 SVGEGT. The ends were cut back, 2 bases at V and 1 base at J, with 6 bases in the middle. In nucleotides, the CDR3 is TGTGCCAGCAGTTACAGGACTTCCTACGAGCAGTACTTC. Translation: CASSYRTSYEQYF.

A single count supports this clonotype. V and J are TRBV19 and TRBJ2-3; D is ambiguous. The germline gives CDR1 LNHDA, CDR2 SQIVND (reference sequence). The CDR3 runs 13 residues. Between the trimmed V and J ends, which lost 0 bases and 5 bases, there was a span of 6 bases. CDR3 DNA: TGTGCCAGTAGTATAGATCGTCGAGATACGCAGTATTTT. This encodes CASSIDRRDTQYF.

The V and J genes are TRBV4-1 and TRBJ1-5; 9 bases match TRBD1. The J segment lost 6 bases and the V segment lost 1 base, leaving 10 bases of the junction unmatched. The CDR3 length is 17 residues. CDR1 and CDR2 (germline): MGHRA, YSYEKL. The CDR3 region is CASSQVATGGAAQPQHF. Written as DNA, the CDR3 is TGCGCCAGCAGCCAAGTGGCTACAGGGGGCGCGGCTCAGCCCCAGCATTTT.

This chain uses TRBV12-3 or TRBV12-4 with TRBJ2-7; 9 nucleotides align to TRBD2. The CDR3 is made up of 14 amino acids. With V trimmed by 7 bases and J by 6 bases, 10 bases remained unmatched. CDR3 in amino acids: CASKVSGSPLEQYF. The CDR3, as DNA: TGTGCCAGCAAGGTTAGCGGGAGCCCCCTCGAGCAGTACTTC.

The chain is built from TRBV20-1 and TRBJ2-2, with no clear D. The CDR3 runs to 14 residues. V lost 3 bases and J lost 1, with 9 bases in between. The germline gives CDR1 DFQATT, CDR2 SNEGSKA (reference sequence). CDR3: CSASRRMNTGELFF. Here the CDR3 DNA reads TGCAGTGCTAGTCGGCGGATGAACACCGGGGAGCTGTTTTTT.

The rearrangement uses TRBV14 and TRBJ1-6; D is perhaps TRBD1 (5 bases). CDR1 is SGHDN, CDR2 FVKESK, per germline. V dropped 4 bases and J dropped 14 bases, with 15 bases sitting between them. This CDR3 is 13 amino acids long. CDR3 sequence reads: CASSPPRGSTLHF. CDR3 DNA: TGTGCCAGCAGCCCTCCAAGGGGATCGACCCTCCACTTT.

The genes are TRBV20-1 and TRBJ2-1; TRBD2 might be the D (5 bases). The germline gives CDR1 DFQATT, CDR2 SNEGSKA (reference sequence). Deletions cut 3 bases from V and 2 bases from J, with 14 bases between. CDR3 length: 15 residues. The CDR3 region is CSARITPAAYNEQFF. In nucleotides, the CDR3 is TGCAGTGCTAGGATCACGCCAGCGGCCTACAATGAGCAGTTCTTC.

The chain has TRBV5-1 and TRBJ2-3; 10 positions match TRBD2. The J segment lost 5 bases and the V segment lost 8 bases, leaving 8 bases of the junction unmatched. Germline lookup yields CDR1 SGHRS and CDR2 YFSETQ. The CDR3 runs to 14 residues. Here the CDR3 DNA reads TGCGCCAGTCAGCGGGAGGGCCAACAAGATACGCAGTATTTT. It specifies CASQREGQQDTQYF.

V is TRBV3-1 and J is TRBJ1-5, with a tentative D call TRBD1 (6 bases). Germline V CDR1 and CDR2: LGHDT, YNNKEL (reference sequence). The CDR3 totals 14 residues. V dropped 4 bases and J dropped 3 bases, with 10 bases sitting between them. CDR3 nucleotide sequence: TGTGCCAGCAGCCGAGGACAGCACAATCAGCCCCAGCATTTT. As protein: CASSRGQHNQPQHF. The variable domain in full, completed from reference TRBV3-1 and TRBJ1-5, reads DTAVSQTPKYLVTQMGNDKSIKCEQNLGHDTMYWYKQDSKKFLKIMFSYNNKELIINETVPNRFSPKSPDKAHLNLHINSLELGDSAVYFCASSRGQHNQPQHFGDGTRLSIL.

The chain recombines TRBV2 with TRBJ2-1, with TRBD2 as a possible D gene (5 bases). CDR1 is SNHLY, CDR2 FYNNEI, per germline. With 7 bases removed from V and 9 bases from J, the gap between germline ends came to 22 bases. The CDR3 spans 15 residues. The chain's CDR3 is CASMLATFTNSEQFF. In nucleotides, the CDR3 is TGTGCCAGCATGTTAGCGACCTTCACCAACAGTGAGCAGTTCTTC.

The chain couples TRBV7-2 to TRBJ2-5, with unresolved D. The CDR3 length is 12 residues. CDR1 is SGHTA, CDR2 FQGNSA, per germline. V lost 5 bases, J lost 5 bases, and 9 bases lay in between. The CDR3 here is CASSDLIETQYF. CDR3 nucleotides: TGTGCCAGCAGCGACTTGATTGAGACCCAGTACTTC.

The chain combines TRBV27 with TRBJ1-5; 10 bases agree with TRBD1. The CDR3 has 15 amino acids. J was trimmed by 2 bases and V by 6 bases; bases with no gene match: 4. The germline V gene has CDR1 MNHEY and CDR2 SMNVEV (reference sequence). CDR3 DNA: TGTGCCAGCAGCTACGGGACAGGGGGCAATCAGCCCCAGCATTTT. Amino acids: CASSYGTGGNQPQHF.

This chain links TRBV9 with TRBJ2-7; TRBD2 aligns across 10 bases. The CDR3 is 16 amino acids. CDR1 and CDR2 (germline): SGDLS, YYNGEE. The ends lost 0 bases at V and 6 bases at J; junction bases unmatched: 9. DNA for the CDR3: TGTGCCAGCAGCGTAGTCGATCTAGCGGGAGACGGCGAGCAGTACTTC. Protein: CASSVVDLAGDGEQYF.

The V call is TRBV19, the J call TRBJ2-1; 14 bases are shared with TRBD2. This CDR3 has 15 amino acids. The junction had 6 bases not matched to a gene; V was cut back by 5 bases and J by 9 bases. From germline, CDR1 is LNHDA and CDR2 SQIVND (reference sequence). The CDR3 DNA follows: TGTGCCAGTAGTCCGGGACTAGCGGGAGTGGGTGAGCAGTTCTTC. Translated, it gives CASSPGLAGVGEQFF.

The rearrangement links TRBV27 to TRBJ2-3; TRBD2 might be the D (5 bases). Germline V gives CDR1 MNHEY, CDR2 SMNVEV (reference sequence). The CDR3 has 13 amino acids. V was cut by 8 bases and J by 7 bases, with 16 bases left in between. The CDR3 DNA sequence: TGTGCCAGCTCATCGTCCGGGGTTAATACGCAGTATTTT. This codes for CASSSSGVNTQYF.

The chain uses TRBV12-3 or TRBV12-4 and TRBJ2-7; D is unclear. Trimming removed 7 bases from V and 6 bases from J, with 16 bases in between. The CDR3 extends over 13 amino acids. CDR3 residues: CASTPRVAGEQYF. DNA of the CDR3: TGTGCCAGCACCCCTAGGGTAGCCGGCGAGCAGTACTTC.

The rearrangement links TRBV3-1 to TRBJ2-3; TRBD1 agrees at 7 bases. The V gene end was trimmed by 4 bases and the J gene end by 6 bases; junction bases not matched to a gene: 4. The CDR3 sequence is 13 residues long. Germline loops: CDR1 LGHDT, CDR2 YNNKEL (reference sequence). The CDR3 nucleotides are TGTGCCAGCAGCCGACAGGGAGCCGATACGCAGTATTTT. This gives the protein CASSRQGADTQYF.

The rearrangement links TRBV29-1 to TRBJ1-2; D is possibly TRBD1 (6 bases). Trimming left V 6 bases short and J 4 bases short, with 12 bases between. The CDR3 is made up of 12 amino acids. The germline gives CDR1 SQVTM, CDR2 ANQGSEA. The CDR3 DNA reads TGCAGCGTGCGACAGGCGTCCTATGGCTACACCTTC. Translating it yields CSVRQASYGYTF.